The 28 T cell receptor beta chains below all came from one sample that was sequenced in a study of graft-versus-host responses after intestinal transplantation. Which antigens these TCRs recognize remains unknown. Some clones are missing from TCRdb's copy, which holds only in-frame ones; the method was immunoSEQ multiplex PCR. This repertoire shows under 85,000 clones, around 95% found once; its top ten account for less than 0.55%. The sequences come from unstimulated CD8+ T cells sorted from spleen or lymph node cells, collected before intestinal transplant. All receptors come from a human donor who received an intestinal transplant.

The genes are TRBV2 and TRBJ2-7; possible D gene TRBD1, 5 bases. CDR1 SNHLY and CDR2 FYNNEI come from the germline V gene. The CDR3 is 15 amino acids. V was pared by 2 bases and J by 3 bases, with 14 bases between. CDR3 amino acids: CASSEYRGRLYEQYF. The CDR3 DNA follows: TGTGCCAGCAGTGAATATAGGGGCAGGCTCTACGAGCAGTACTTC.

This clone has only one observation. The V and J genes are TRBV19 and TRBJ1-2; no clear D gene. Germline V gene lookup returns CDR1 LNHDA and CDR2 SQIVND (reference sequence). This CDR3 comprises 10 residues. V lost 8 bases and J lost 7, with 8 bases in between. The chain's CDR3 is CASWQAGYTF. Here the CDR3 DNA reads TGTGCCAGTTGGCAGGCTGGCTACACCTTC.

The genes are TRBV6-5 and TRBJ1-1; no clear D. Germline lookup yields CDR1 MNHEY and CDR2 SVGAGI. The V gene lost 2 bases and the J gene lost 5 bases, with 12 bases spanning the gap. This CDR3 is built from 14 residues. CDR3 nucleotides: TGTGCCAGCAGTTACGGTCGGGGTTGGACTGAAGCTTTCTTT. Translated: CASSYGRGWTEAFF.

V usage is TRBV4-1 and J usage is TRBJ2-5; the D call may be TRBD1 or TRBD2 (6 bases each). From germline, CDR1 is MGHRA and CDR2 YSYEKL. V lost 1 base and J 2 bases, leaving 8 bases between the germline ends. The CDR3 contains 14 residues. CDR3 loop: CASSQGRGQETQYF. Here the CDR3 DNA reads TGCGCCAGCAGCCAAGGGAGGGGGCAAGAGACCCAGTACTTC.

The chain carries TRBV30 and TRBJ2-7, with 7 nucleotides matching TRBD2. Per germline, CDR1 GTSNPN and CDR2 SVGIG (reference sequence). V shed 4 bases and J 4 bases; nucleotides not matched to a gene: 13. This CDR3 has 15 residues. This chain's CDR3 is CAWNRIAGPFYEQYF. Here the CDR3 DNA reads TGTGCCTGGAATCGTATAGCGGGTCCCTTTTACGAGCAGTACTTC.

V usage is TRBV5-1 and J usage is TRBJ2-1; D uncertain. This CDR3 comprises 15 residues. Trimming removed 2 bases at V and 0 bases at J, with 9 bases between. Germline assignment: CDR1 SGHRS and CDR2 YFSETQ. Written as DNA, the CDR3 is TGCGCCAGCAGCTTTGGGCACAGCTCCTACAATGAGCAGTTCTTC. Its protein product is CASSFGHSSYNEQFF.

The chain couples TRBV9 to TRBJ2-6; D is possibly TRBD1 (5 bases). The germline V gene has CDR1 SGDLS and CDR2 YYNGEE. Trimming took off 3 bases at V and 4 bases at J, with 8 bases between the two ends. The CDR3 consists of 14 residues. The CDR3 nucleotides are TGTGCCAGCAGCGGCAGGGCCGGGGCCAACGTCCTGACTTTC. Translating gives CASSGRAGANVLTF. The variable domain in full, with the rest retrieved from reference TRBV9 and TRBJ2-6, is DSGVTQTPKHLITATGQRVTLRCSPRSGDLSVYWYQQSLDQGLQFLIQYYNGEERAKGNILERFSAQQFPDLHSELNLSSLELGDSALYFCASSGRAGANVLTFGAGSRLTVL.

The chain joins TRBV27 to TRBJ2-1; 13 nucleotides agree with TRBD2. The CDR3 runs to 14 residues. CDR1 is MNHEY, CDR2 SMNVEV, per germline (reference sequence). V was clipped by 5 bases and J by 10 bases; unmatched bases: 5. CDR3 loop: CASSTQTSGREQFF. DNA of the CDR3: TGTGCCAGCAGTACCCAGACTAGCGGGAGGGAGCAGTTCTTC.

The count of this clone is one. The germline gene is not matched at one end of the junction; a read error may be the cause. The chain employs TRBV6-6 and TRBJ1-1; D gene unclear. The CDR3 covers 16 residues. Germline V CDR1 and CDR2: MNHNY, SVGAGI (reference sequence). The CDR3 is CASSYPSWGGNIEAFF. The CDR3 DNA sequence: TGTGCCAGCAGTTACCCTTCATGGGGAGGGAACATTGAAGCTTTCTTT.

The chain employs TRBV5-6 and TRBJ2-3, with D hard to call. This CDR3 has 16 residues. Trimming pared 1 base from V and 5 bases from J, leaving 17 bases between. Per the germline V gene, CDR1 is SGHDT and CDR2 is YYEEEE. As DNA, the CDR3 is TGTGCCAGCAGCTTGTGGGATCCCAGCTTTGGAGATACGCAGTATTTT. Protein sequence: CASSLWDPSFGDTQYF.

This chain uses TRBV19 with TRBJ1-1; D not certain. The length of the CDR3 is 17 residues. CDR1 and CDR2 from the germline V gene are LNHDA and SQIVND (reference sequence). Trimming stripped 2 bases from V and 0 bases from J, with 16 bases between. CDR3 sequence (DNA): TGTGCCAGTAGTATAAAAGATTACGGGTGGGTGAACACTGAAGCTTTCTTT. Translating gives CASSIKDYGWVNTEAFF.

The chain carries TRBV19 and TRBJ2-7; 8 bases fit TRBD2. The germline V gene has CDR1 LNHDA and CDR2 SQIVND (reference sequence). The CDR3 has 14 amino acids. V dropped 4 bases and J dropped 1; count of bases not matched to a gene: 3. The CDR3 DNA is TGTGCCAGTAGTACTAGCGGGTCTTCCTACGAGCAGTACTTC. It yields the protein CASSTSGSSYEQYF.

The rearrangement links TRBV6-1 to TRBJ2-7; a weak D match, TRBD2 (5 bases). This CDR3 has 15 residues. From germline, CDR1 is MNHNS and CDR2 SASEGT. Trimming took 2 bases from V and 6 from J, leaving 17 bases between them. The CDR3 region is CASSEFDKGAREQYF. The CDR3 DNA reads as TGTGCCAGCAGTGAATTTGACAAGGGAGCTCGCGAGCAGTACTTC.

CDR3 DNA sequence: TGTGCCAGCAGCCACGGACTAGCCTACGAGCAGTACTTC. This gives the protein CASSHGLAYEQYF. The chain combines TRBV11-2 with TRBJ2-7; TRBD2 agrees at 7 bases. CDR1 is SGHAT, CDR2 FQNNGV, per germline. CDR3 size: 13 residues. Unmatched junction bases numbered 3, after V lost 5 bases and J lost 2 bases.

The rearrangement uses TRBV5-6 and TRBJ1-2; D remains unclear. The germline V and J ends were trimmed by 2 bases and 6 bases, with 11 bases remaining between them. In germline, CDR1 is SGHDT, CDR2 YYEEEE. The CDR3 runs to 13 residues. The CDR3 region has the DNA TGTGCCAGCAGCTTTACCGAACCGAATGGCTACACCTTC. This sequence encodes CASSFTEPNGYTF.

V and J are TRBV2 and TRBJ2-7; D not certain. This CDR3 comprises 11 residues. Germline V CDR1 and CDR2: SNHLY, FYNNEI. The V gene lost 6 bases and the J gene lost 6 bases, with 9 bases spanning the gap. CDR3 sequence (DNA): TGTGCCAGCAGCGCTAGACTCGAGCAGTACTTC. Protein sequence: CASSARLEQYF.

The chain combines TRBV5-1 with TRBJ1-1, with a tentative D call TRBD1 (6 bases). The CDR3 covers 19 residues. Deletions cut 0 bases from V and 0 bases from J, with 21 bases between. The germline V gene encodes CDR1 SGHRS and CDR2 YFSETQ. CDR3 region: CASSLVPVGAGAVNTEAFF. CDR3 nucleotide sequence: TGCGCCAGCAGCTTGGTCCCGGTTGGTGCAGGGGCCGTGAACACTGAAGCTTTCTTT.

The chain links TRBV7-9 to TRBJ2-5; the D is unclear. The CDR3 is 13 amino acids. The ends were cut back, 1 base at V and 3 bases at J, with 6 bases in the middle. CDR1 and CDR2 (germline): SEHNR, FQNEAQ (reference sequence). CDR3 amino acids: CASSLGGKETQYF. The CDR3 nucleotides read TGTGCCAGCAGCTTAGGGGGTAAAGAGACCCAGTACTTC.

This chain connects TRBV7-6 to TRBJ2-7; no definite D call. The V end lost 6 bases, the J end lost 4 bases, and 10 bases lay between the germline ends. The CDR3 is 12 residues long. In germline, CDR1 is SGHVS, CDR2 FNYEAQ. The CDR3 reads CASSPNRYEQYF. CDR3 sequence (DNA): TGTGCCAGCAGTCCCAATCGGTACGAGCAGTACTTC.

The chain uses TRBV7-8 and TRBJ2-5; D is uncertain. This CDR3 contains 13 residues. Per the germline V gene, CDR1 is SGHVS and CDR2 is FQNEAQ. Trimming cost V 1 base and J 1 base, with 4 bases left between them. As DNA, the CDR3 is TGTGCCAGCAGCTTAGTCATCCAAGAGACCCAGTACTTC. It codes for CASSLVIQETQYF. Together with reference TRBV7-8 and TRBJ2-5, the CDR3 gives the full variable domain: GAGVSQSPRYKVAKRGQDVALRCDPISGHVSLFWYQQALGQGPEFLTYFQNEAQLDKSGLPSDRFFAERPEGSVSTLKIQRTQQEDSAVYLCASSLVIQETQYFGPGTRLLVL.

The chain joins TRBV27 to TRBJ2-1; tentative D call: TRBD2 (6 bases). The CDR3 loop spans 12 amino acids. V lost 3 bases to trimming and J lost 8 bases, with 8 bases between them. Looked up from germline, CDR1 is MNHEY and CDR2 is SMNVEV (reference sequence). The CDR3 sequence is CASSFWGDEQFF. The CDR3 DNA reads TGTGCCAGCAGTTTTTGGGGGGATGAGCAGTTCTTC.

This chain joins TRBV7-2 and TRBJ2-1, with D possibly TRBD2 on 6 matching bases. Between the trimmed V and J ends, which lost 5 bases and 5 bases, there was a span of 13 bases. The germline V gene encodes CDR1 SGHTA and CDR2 FQGNSA. The CDR3 extends over 14 amino acids. CDR3 residues: CASSPRDFNNEQFF. In DNA, the CDR3 is TGTGCCAGCAGCCCCCGGGACTTTAACAATGAGCAGTTCTTC.

The J gene is TRBJ1-1, the V gene TRBV4-2; 7 bases agree with TRBD1. This CDR3 region has 14 residues. After removal of 5 bases from V and 0 bases from J, the junction contained 3 bases not matched to a gene. Germline CDR1 LGHNA, CDR2 YNFKEQ. The CDR3 DNA sequence: TGTGCCAGCAGCTGGACAGGCATGAACACTGAAGCTTTCTTT. Its translation is CASSWTGMNTEAFF.

The rearrangement uses TRBV27 and TRBJ1-4; 7 bases agree with TRBD1. The CDR3 loop spans 14 amino acids. Per the germline V gene, CDR1 is MNHEY and CDR2 is SMNVEV (reference sequence). The J segment lost 4 bases and the V segment lost 5 bases, leaving 4 bases of the junction unmatched. The CDR3 region has the DNA TGTGCCAGCAGTCCAGGACAGGTTAATGAAAAACTGTTTTTT. Translation gives CASSPGQVNEKLFF.

The rearrangement uses TRBV21-1 and TRBJ2-4; TRBD1 is the table's D call and was not checked against the DNA. TRBV21-1 is listed as a pseudogene. The CDR3 sequence is 14 residues long. In nucleotides, the CDR3 is TGTGCCAGCAGCTCCCAGGGCGCCAAAAACATTCAGTACTTC. The encoded protein is CASSSQGAKNIQYF.

This chain connects TRBV9 to TRBJ2-2; D gene ambiguous. The CDR3 contains 14 residues. V dropped 3 bases and J dropped 2 bases, with 8 bases sitting between them. In germline, CDR1 is SGDLS, CDR2 YYNGEE. The CDR3 here is CASSGNLNTGELFF. For the CDR3, the DNA is TGTGCCAGCAGCGGAAACCTCAACACCGGGGAGCTGTTTTTT.

V gene TRBV7-9 combines with J gene TRBJ2-1; 11 bases map to TRBD2. V was clipped by 6 bases and J by 9 bases; unmatched bases: 16. Germline V gene data show CDR1 as SEHNR and CDR2 as FQNEAQ (reference sequence). CDR3 length: 17 residues. CDR3 in DNA: TGTGCCAGCAGTTCACCTACTAGCGGGAGTTATTCTGGTGAGCAGTTCTTC. Translating it yields CASSSPTSGSYSGEQFF. Full variable domain (missing parts from reference TRBV7-9 and TRBJ2-1): DTGVSQNPRHKITKRGQNVTFRCDPISEHNRLYWYRQTLGQGPEFLTYFQNEAQLEKSRLLSDRFSAERPKGSFSTLEIQRTEQGDSAMYLCASSSPTSGSYSGEQFFGPGTRLTVL.

The rearrangement links TRBV27 to TRBJ2-1; D gene ambiguous. The CDR3 is made up of 15 amino acids. Germline V CDR1 and CDR2: MNHEY, SMNVEV (reference sequence). Trimming removed 2 bases from V and 5 bases from J, with 13 bases in between. CDR3 sequence reads: CASSLERIGNNEQFF. CDR3 bases: TGTGCCAGCAGTTTAGAGAGAATAGGTAACAATGAGCAGTTCTTC.